One sample yielded the 11 T cell receptor beta chains listed below, sequenced in a study of CD8+CD57+ T cells in acquired aplastic anemia. For CDR3 and TCR beta VDJ profiling, genomic DNA was the template used. MiXCR was run by TCRdb on the reads, yielding one entry per CDR3 protein. In the table there are 40,000 to 50,000 distinct CDR3 sequences, around 70% of which are singletons. The sequencing input was sorted CD4+, CD8+, or CD8+CD57+ T cells (not recorded which) from PBMCs. Receptors were obtained from a human donor in good health, serving as a control.

In this sample, this clonotype turned up a few times. The J gene is TRBJ1-6, the V gene TRBV7-2; D ambiguous. CDR3 size: 13 residues. V lost 1 base and J 10 bases, leaving 8 bases between the germline ends. Per germline, CDR1 SGHTA and CDR2 FQGNSA. CDR3 sequence (DNA): TGTGCCAGCAGCTTAGGTCCGGGGTCACCCCTCCACTTT. This sequence encodes CASSLGPGSPLHF.

This clonotype occurred once. V and J are TRBV25-1 and TRBJ1-5; possibly TRBD1 for D (5 bases). Germline V gene lookup returns CDR1 MGHDK and CDR2 SYGVNS. This CDR3 region has 14 residues. The V end lost 3 bases, the J end lost 2 bases, and 8 bases lay between the germline ends. CDR3 DNA: TGTGCCAGCAGTGATCAGGGCGGCAATCAGCCCCAGCATTTT. Its translation: CASSDQGGNQPQHF.

The CDR3 reads CSVSTGGSSQYF. CDR3 DNA: TGCAGCGTTTCCACTGGGGGGTCATCCCAGTACTTC. This chain uses TRBV29-1 with TRBJ2-5, with a tentative D call TRBD2 (6 bases). CDR3 length: 12 residues. The V and J ends lost 5 bases and 9 bases respectively, with 16 bases between them. Per the germline V gene, CDR1 is SQVTM and CDR2 is ANQGSEA.

As DNA, the CDR3 is TGCAGTGCTAGAGGTCGGGACAGAGGGGATTCACCCCTCCACTTT. It translates to CSARGRDRGDSPLHF. This rearrangement joins TRBV20-1 to TRBJ1-6; 7 positions match TRBD1. The junction had 8 bases not matched to a gene; V was cut back by 1 base and J by 8 bases. The CDR3 has 15 amino acids. Germline loops: CDR1 DFQATT, CDR2 SNEGSKA (reference sequence).

Note on this clonotype: A much larger clonotype is one base distant, so this may be a read error. The V gene is TRBV4-1, the J gene TRBJ2-6; D unresolved. CDR1 is MGHRA, CDR2 YSYEKL, per germline. The CDR3 length is 16 residues. Trimming shortened V by 4 bases and J by 0 bases, and 10 bases separated the two germline ends. In DNA form, the CDR3 reads TGCGCCAGCAGCCCCGACGGTCACTCTGGGGCCAACGTCCTGACTTTC. This sequence encodes CASSPDGHSGANVLTF.

As for this clonotype: A read error may produce the germline difference seen at one junction end. This chain joins TRBV19 and TRBJ2-7; D possibly corresponds to TRBD2 (6 bases). CDR1 is LNHDA and CDR2 is SQIVND in the germline V gene (reference sequence). The CDR3 spans 14 residues. CDR3 amino acids: CAGSIGDSPYEQHF. The DNA for the CDR3 is TGCGCCGGTAGTATAGGGGACTCCCCCTACGAGCAGCACTTC. The full variable domain, in which reference TRBV19 and TRBJ2-7 provide the parts outside the CDR3, is DGGITQSPKYLFRKEGQNVTLSCEQNLNHDAMYWYRQDPGQGLRLIYYSQIVNDFQKGDIAEGYSVSREKKESFPLTVTSAQKNPTAFYLCAGSIGDSPYEQHFGPGTRLTVT.

The CDR3 nucleotides are TGTGCCAGTAGTATTGGGGTCGGACAAAGTTTGAATGAGCAGTTCTTC. This translates into CASSIGVGQSLNEQFF. V gene TRBV19 combines with J gene TRBJ2-1; D might be TRBD1 (5 bases). CDR3 length: 16 amino acids. The ends were cut back, 3 bases at V and 7 bases at J, with 19 bases in the middle. Germline-derived CDR1 and CDR2 are LNHDA and SQIVND (reference sequence).

The V gene is TRBV5-1, the J gene TRBJ2-5; 7 bases align to TRBD2. The CDR3 has 13 residues. The germline CDR1 and CDR2 sequences are SGHRS and YFSETQ. V lost 7 bases and J lost 4; bases outside the gene matches: 7. The CDR3 loop reads CASQGGMGETQYF. The CDR3 region has the DNA TGCGCCAGCCAGGGAGGGATGGGAGAGACCCAGTACTTC.

CDR3 sequence reads: CSARETGANYGYTF. CDR3 bases: TGCAGTGCTAGGGAGACAGGGGCCAACTATGGCTACACCTTC. The chain employs TRBV20-1 and TRBJ1-2; 8 nucleotides agree with TRBD1. With 3 bases clipped from V and 2 bases from J, the junction kept 5 bases outside the gene matches. The CDR3 extends over 14 amino acids. The V gene's germline CDR1 is DFQATT and CDR2 SNEGSKA (reference sequence).

This clonotype is medium-sized. The genes are TRBV6-4 and TRBJ1-2; tentative D call: TRBD1 (5 bases). V gave up 0 bases and J gave up 6 bases, with 8 bases separating them. This CDR3 has 13 residues. The germline V gene has CDR1 MRHNA and CDR2 SNTAGT. The CDR3: CASSDSEGDGYTF. The CDR3 nucleotides read TGTGCCAGCAGTGACTCCGAAGGGGATGGCTACACCTTC.

This clonotype was seen more than once but under ten times. The gene calls are TRBV7-3 and TRBJ1-2; D call uncertain. V lost 6 bases and J lost 2, with 7 bases in between. The CDR3 has 12 residues. Germline CDR1 SGHTA, CDR2 FQGTGA. CDR3 sequence (DNA): TGTGCCAGCAGTTCGGACAACTATGGCTACACCTTC. It encodes CASSSDNYGYTF.